These T cell receptor beta chains were read from a single sample in a study of OX40 agonist ivuxolimab in advanced cancers. Data came from immunoSEQ multiplex PCR; TCRdb stores just in-frame clones and leaves some out. Found here are over 25,000 clones, 70% to 90% of them singletons; the top ten hold 29%. This specimen consisted of CD4+ or CD8+ T cells sorted from blood, obtained in a trial of the OX40 agonist ivuxolimab. The origin of the receptors is an adult with an advanced solid tumor such as melanoma, head and neck, liver or kidney cancer. The CDR3 runs from the conserved cysteine through the conserved F or W. The D gene is left open where the match is weak. Expanded clones get a size class; other rows say once, few or many, or leave the size out.

clone size: NA; D gene: NA; V gene: TRBV9; J gene: TRBJ2-1; CDR3 DNA: TGTGCCAGCAGCGTAGCAGGGTATGTCAATGAGCAGTTCTTC; CDR3 protein: CASSVAGYVNEQFF
clone size: NA; D gene: NA; V gene: TRBV6-6; J gene: TRBJ2-7; CDR3 DNA: TGTGCCAGCAGTTACTCGAGACAGGATACCTACGAGCAGTACTTC; CDR3 protein: CASSYSRQDTYEQYF
clone size: NA; D gene: NA; V gene: TRBV7-3; J gene: TRBJ2-5; CDR3 DNA: TGTGCCAGCAGCTTAACCCCGACAACGCAGGAGACCCAGTACTTC; CDR3 protein: CASSLTPTTQETQYF
clone size: NA; D gene: NA; V gene: TRBV7-8; J gene: TRBJ2-1; CDR3 DNA: TGTGCCAGCAGCTTATATTTAGGTATCAATGAGCAGTTCTTC; CDR3 protein: CASSLYLGINEQFF
clone size: NA; D gene: TRBD2; V gene: TRBV4-2; J gene: TRBJ2-3; CDR3 DNA: TGTGCCAGCAGCACACTAGCGGGGGGGCTTTCAGATACGCAGTATTTT; CDR3 protein: CASSTLAGGLSDTQYF
clone size: NA; D gene: TRBD2; V gene: TRBV27; J gene: TRBJ2-1; CDR3 DNA: TGTGCCAGCAGTTTATTTGGGACTAGCGGGAGTAATGAGCAGTTCTTC; CDR3 protein: CASSLFGTSGSNEQFF
clone size: NA; D gene: TRBD2; V gene: TRBV13; J gene: TRBJ2-3; CDR3 DNA: TGTGCCAGCAGCTCCGGACTAGCGGGAGAGAGGGTCCCAGATACGCAGTATTTT; CDR3 protein: CASSSGLAGERVPDTQYF
clone size: NA; D gene: TRBD1; V gene: TRBV4-1; J gene: TRBJ2-7; CDR3 DNA: TGCGCCAGCAGCCAAGCGGGACAGGCTTATTACGAGCAGTACTTC; CDR3 protein: CASSQAGQAYYEQYF
clone size: NA; D gene: NA; V gene: TRBV4-1; J gene: TRBJ1-4; CDR3 DNA: TGCGCCAGCAGCCAAGATCGAGGGGCTAATGAAAAACTGTTTTTT; CDR3 protein: CASSQDRGANEKLFF
clone size: NA; D gene: TRBD1; V gene: TRBV28; J gene: TRBJ1-2; CDR3 DNA: TGTGCCAGCAGTTGGGGACAGGCCTCAAACTATGGCTACACCTTC; CDR3 protein: CASSWGQASNYGYTF
clone size: NA; D gene: NA; V gene: TRBV5-1; J gene: TRBJ2-7; CDR3 DNA: TGCGCCAGCAGCCATACAGGAAACGAGCAGTACTTC; CDR3 protein: CASSHTGNEQYF
clone size: once; D gene: TRBD1; V gene: TRBV10-3; J gene: TRBJ1-4; CDR3 DNA: TGTGCCATCAGGGATCCGGGACAGGTGGCTCAACTGTTTTTT; CDR3 protein: CAIRDPGQVAQLFF
clone size: NA; D gene: NA; V gene: TRBV7-9; J gene: TRBJ1-1; CDR3 DNA: TGTGCCAGCAGCTTAGGCGGGAGGGGTGAAGCTTTCTTT; CDR3 protein: CASSLGGRGEAFF